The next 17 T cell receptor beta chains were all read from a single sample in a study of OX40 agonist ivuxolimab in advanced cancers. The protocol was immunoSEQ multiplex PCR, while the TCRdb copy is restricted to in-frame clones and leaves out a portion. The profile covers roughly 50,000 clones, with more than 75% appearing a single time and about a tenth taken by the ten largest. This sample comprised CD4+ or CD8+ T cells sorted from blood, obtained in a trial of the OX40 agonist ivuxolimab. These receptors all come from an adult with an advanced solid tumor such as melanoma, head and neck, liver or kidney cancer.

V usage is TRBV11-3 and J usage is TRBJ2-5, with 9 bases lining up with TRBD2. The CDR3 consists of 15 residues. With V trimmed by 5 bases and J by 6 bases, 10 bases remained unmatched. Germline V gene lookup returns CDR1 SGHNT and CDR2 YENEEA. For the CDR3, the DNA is TGTGCCAGCAGCCCGACGACGGGACTAGCACAGACCCAGTACTTC. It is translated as CASSPTTGLAQTQYF.

CDR3: CASSQESGIPNQPQHF. The CDR3 DNA reads as TGTGCCAGCAGCCAAGAATCGGGCATACCGAATCAGCCCCAGCATTTT. The chain joins TRBV4-2 to TRBJ1-5, with D unresolved. CDR3 length: 16 amino acids. Germline V gene lookup returns CDR1 LGHNA and CDR2 YNFKEQ. With 0 bases removed from V and 4 bases from J, the gap between germline ends came to 13 bases.

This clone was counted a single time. The CDR3 loop is CASSPNQGVRAHEQYF. The CDR3 region has the DNA TGTGCCAGCAGCCCCAATCAAGGGGTCAGGGCCCACGAGCAGTACTTC. The genes are TRBV9 and TRBJ2-7; possible D gene TRBD1, 5 bases. The CDR3 is 16 amino acids. The ends were cut back, 4 bases at V and 5 bases at J, with 22 bases in the middle. Germline CDR1 is SGDLS and CDR2 is YYNGEE.

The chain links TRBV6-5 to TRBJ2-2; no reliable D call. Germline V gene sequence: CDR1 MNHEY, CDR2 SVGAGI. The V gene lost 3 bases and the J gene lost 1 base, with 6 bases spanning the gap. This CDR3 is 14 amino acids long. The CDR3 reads CASSYGMNTGELFF. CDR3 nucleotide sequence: TGTGCCAGCAGTTATGGGATGAACACCGGGGAGCTGTTTTTT.

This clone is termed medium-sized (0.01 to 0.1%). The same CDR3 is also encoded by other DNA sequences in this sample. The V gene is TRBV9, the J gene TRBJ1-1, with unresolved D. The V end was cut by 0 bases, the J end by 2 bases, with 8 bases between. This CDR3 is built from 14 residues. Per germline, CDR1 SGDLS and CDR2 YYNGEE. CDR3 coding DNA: TGTGCCAGCAGCGTAGGAACCGGCAACACTGAAGCTTTCTTT. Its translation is CASSVGTGNTEAFF.

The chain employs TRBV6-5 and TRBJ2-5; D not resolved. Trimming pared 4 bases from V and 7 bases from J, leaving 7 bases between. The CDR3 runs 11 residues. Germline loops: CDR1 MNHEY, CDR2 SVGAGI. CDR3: CASSSLGTQYF. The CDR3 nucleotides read TGTGCCAGCAGTTCTCTTGGGACCCAGTACTTC.

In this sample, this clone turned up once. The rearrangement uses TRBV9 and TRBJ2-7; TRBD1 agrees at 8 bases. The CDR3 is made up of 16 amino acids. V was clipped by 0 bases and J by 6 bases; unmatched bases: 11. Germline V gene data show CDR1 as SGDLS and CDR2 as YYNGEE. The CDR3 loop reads CASSVDSDRVNTEQYF. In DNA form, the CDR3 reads TGTGCCAGCAGCGTAGATTCGGACAGGGTGAACACCGAGCAGTACTTC.

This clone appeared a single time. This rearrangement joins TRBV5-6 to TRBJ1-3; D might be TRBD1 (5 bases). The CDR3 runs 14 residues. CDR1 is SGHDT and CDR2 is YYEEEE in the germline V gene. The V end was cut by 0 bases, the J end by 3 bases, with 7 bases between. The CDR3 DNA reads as TGTGCCAGCAGCTTGGAAGGGGATGGAAACACCATATATTTT. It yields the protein CASSLEGDGNTIYF.

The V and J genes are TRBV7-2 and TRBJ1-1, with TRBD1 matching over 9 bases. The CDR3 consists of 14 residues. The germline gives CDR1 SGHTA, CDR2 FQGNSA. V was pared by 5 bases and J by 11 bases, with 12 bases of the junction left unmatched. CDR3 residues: CASSPPNRGHVAFF. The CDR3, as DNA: TGTGCCAGCAGCCCACCCAACAGGGGGCACGTGGCTTTCTTT.

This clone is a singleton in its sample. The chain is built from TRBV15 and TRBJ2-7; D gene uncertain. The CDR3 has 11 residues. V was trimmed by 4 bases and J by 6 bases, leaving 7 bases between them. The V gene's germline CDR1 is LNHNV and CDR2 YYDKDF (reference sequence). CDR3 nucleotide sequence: TGTGCCACCAGCACCGGGCTCGAGCAGTACTTC. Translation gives CATSTGLEQYF.

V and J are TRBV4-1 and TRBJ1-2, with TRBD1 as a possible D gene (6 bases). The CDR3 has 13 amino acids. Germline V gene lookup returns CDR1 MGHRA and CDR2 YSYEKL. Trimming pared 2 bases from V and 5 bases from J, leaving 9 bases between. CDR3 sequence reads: CASSQPGEYGYTF. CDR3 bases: TGCGCCAGCAGCCAACCAGGGGAGTATGGCTACACCTTC.

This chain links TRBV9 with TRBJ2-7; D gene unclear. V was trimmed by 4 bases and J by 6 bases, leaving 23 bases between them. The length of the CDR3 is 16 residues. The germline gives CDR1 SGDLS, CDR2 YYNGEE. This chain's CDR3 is CASSQLETWAAGEQYF. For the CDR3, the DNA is TGTGCCAGCAGCCAGCTAGAGACTTGGGCCGCAGGCGAGCAGTACTTC.

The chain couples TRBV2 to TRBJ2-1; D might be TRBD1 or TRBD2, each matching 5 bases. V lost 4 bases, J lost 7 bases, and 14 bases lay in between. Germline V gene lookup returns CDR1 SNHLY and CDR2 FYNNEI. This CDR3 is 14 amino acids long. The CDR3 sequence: CASSAGTLWNEQFF. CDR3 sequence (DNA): TGTGCCAGCAGTGCGGGGACCCTTTGGAATGAGCAGTTCTTC.

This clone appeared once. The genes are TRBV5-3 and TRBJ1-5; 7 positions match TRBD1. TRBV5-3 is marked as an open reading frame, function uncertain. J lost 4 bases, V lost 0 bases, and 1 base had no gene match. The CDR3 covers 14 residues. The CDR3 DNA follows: TGTGCCAGAAGCTTGGAACAGGGGAATCAGCCCCAGCATTTT. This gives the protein CARSLEQGNQPQHF.

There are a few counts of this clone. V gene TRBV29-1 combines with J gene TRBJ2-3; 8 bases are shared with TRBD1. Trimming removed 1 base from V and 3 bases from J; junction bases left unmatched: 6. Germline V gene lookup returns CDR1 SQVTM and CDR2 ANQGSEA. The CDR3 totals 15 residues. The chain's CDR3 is CSVEGQGASTDTQYF. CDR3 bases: TGCAGCGTTGAAGGGCAGGGGGCGAGTACAGATACGCAGTATTTT.

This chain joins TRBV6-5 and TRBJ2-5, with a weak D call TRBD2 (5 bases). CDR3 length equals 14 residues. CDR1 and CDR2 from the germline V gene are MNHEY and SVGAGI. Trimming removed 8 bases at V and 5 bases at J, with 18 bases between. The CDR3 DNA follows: TGTGCCAGCTCCTCAGTGCCAGCGGCGGAGACCCAGTACTTC. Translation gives CASSSVPAAETQYF.

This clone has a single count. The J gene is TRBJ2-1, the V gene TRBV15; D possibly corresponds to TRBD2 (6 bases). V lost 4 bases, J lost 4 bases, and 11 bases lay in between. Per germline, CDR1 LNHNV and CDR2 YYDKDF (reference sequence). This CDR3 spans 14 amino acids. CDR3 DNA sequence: TGTGCCACCAGCATCATAGCGGATTACAATGAGCAGTTCTTC. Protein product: CATSIIADYNEQFF.